What follows are 27 T cell receptor beta chains derived from one specimen sequenced in a study of shared clonotypes between healthy human individuals (dated by TCRdb to the early 2020s). Library generation was performed with the immunoSEQ multiplex PCR assay. TCRdb retrieved this table from immuneACCESS and kept in-frame rearrangements only. Not all clones are present; in checked studies, unresolved V genes account for under half, and no reason is known for the remainder. The sample table holds about 2 million clones, of which less than 95% were seen once. The ten largest clones represent less than 1.5% of the sample. CD8 naive samples were CD45RO-negative cells positively selected for CCR7, giving a CD45RA+CCR7+ population that excluded TemRA cells. The sequenced sample consisted of naive CD8+ T cells sorted from blood. Read against the paper, the sample's cell subset or site label means: CD45RA+CCR7+. The receptors shown here come from a man between 18 and 29 years old in good health.

The V and J genes are TRBV11-2 and TRBJ2-1, with 7 nucleotides matching TRBD2. Germline V gene lookup returns CDR1 SGHAT and CDR2 FQNNGV. This CDR3 comprises 14 residues. CDR3 nucleotides: TGTGCGAGCCGGGCTAGCGGCTCCTACAATGAGCAGTTCTTC. Amino acids: CASRASGSYNEQFF. Looking up the rest from reference TRBV11-2 and TRBJ2-1 gives the full variable domain: EAGVAQSPRYKIIEKRQSVAFWCNPISGHATLYWYQQILGQGPKLLIQFQNNGVVDDSQLPKDRFSAERLKGVDSTLKIQPAKLEDSAVYLCASRASGSYNEQFFGPGTRLTVL.

Details on this clone: Other DNA sequences in the same sample also yield this CDR3. The CDR3 DNA sequence: TGTGCCAGCAGTTTAAGGGGACCAGACACCGGGGAGCTGTTTTTT. The encoded protein is CASSLRGPDTGELFF. This chain links TRBV27 with TRBJ2-2, with D possibly being TRBD1 or TRBD2 (5 bases each). Germline CDR1 and CDR2: MNHEY and SMNVEV (reference sequence). Trimming took off 2 bases at V and 3 bases at J, with 10 bases between the two ends. The CDR3 extends over 15 amino acids.

The J gene is TRBJ1-4, the V gene TRBV2; 9 positions match TRBD1. Germline V gives CDR1 SNHLY, CDR2 FYNNEI. The CDR3 covers 16 residues. Germline trimming cut 4 bases from V and 3 bases from J; bases unmatched to any gene: 6. This chain's CDR3 is CASSVPGQGANEKLFF. CDR3 coding DNA: TGTGCCAGCAGTGTCCCGGGACAGGGAGCTAATGAAAAACTGTTTTTT.

The genes are TRBV5-1 and TRBJ2-3, with a weak D call TRBD1 (6 bases). The germline gives CDR1 SGHRS, CDR2 YFSETQ. V was clipped by 5 bases and J by 0 bases, with 16 bases between them. The CDR3 length is 16 residues. The CDR3 spells CASRQLRDTSTDTQYF. The CDR3 nucleotides are TGCGCCAGCAGACAACTACGGGACACGAGCACAGATACGCAGTATTTT. Combining the CDR3 with reference TRBV5-1 and TRBJ2-3 gives the whole variable domain KAGVTQTPRYLIKTRGQQVTLSCSPISGHRSVSWYQQTPGQGLQFLFEYFSETQRNKGNFPGRFSGRQFSNSRSEMNVSTLELGDSALYLCASRQLRDTSTDTQYFGPGTRLTVL.

Regarding this clone: The sample carries other DNA sequences with the same CDR3. The J gene is TRBJ2-2, the V gene TRBV29-1; D is undetermined. The CDR3 is 12 amino acids. Trimming stripped 1 base from V and 3 bases from J, with 3 bases between. CDR1 is SQVTM and CDR2 is ANQGSEA in the germline V gene. The CDR3 DNA reads TGCAGCGTTGAAGGGTACACCGGGGAGCTGTTTTTT. This encodes CSVEGYTGELFF.

The chain combines TRBV13 with TRBJ2-7, with 7 bases identical to TRBD1. Per germline, CDR1 PRHDT and CDR2 FYEKMQ (reference sequence). V lost 1 base, J lost 1 base, and 4 bases stayed unmatched. This CDR3 is built from 15 residues. CDR3 coding DNA: TGTGCCAGCAGCTTAGAAGGGGGCGCGTCCTACGAGCAGTACTTC. Amino acids: CASSLEGGASYEQYF.

The chain is built from TRBV5-6 and TRBJ1-2, with a possible D match to TRBD1 (6 bases). Germline V gene lookup returns CDR1 SGHDT and CDR2 YYEEEE. The CDR3 contains 16 residues. The ends were cut back, 4 bases at V and 5 bases at J, with 21 bases in the middle. The CDR3 protein is CASSQVGAGVYYGYTF. In DNA form, the CDR3 reads TGTGCCAGCAGCCAGGTCGGGGCAGGGGTCTATTATGGCTACACCTTC.

The chain couples TRBV23-1 to TRBJ1-5; no definite D call. TRBV23-1 is flagged as an ORF with uncertain function. The CDR3 is 22 amino acids. V gave up 2 bases and J gave up 7 bases, with 36 bases separating them. The CDR3 DNA is TGCGCCAGCAGTCAAATCATAAGGCCTTACAAGGGCAAGCGGTCCGTCCTACAGCCCCAGCATTTT. Translated, it gives CASSQIIRPYKGKRSVLQPQHF.

The chain joins TRBV15 to TRBJ1-1; TRBD1 is a possible D gene (5 bases). From germline, CDR1 is LNHNV and CDR2 YYDKDF (reference sequence). Trimming shortened V by 5 bases and J by 3 bases, and 16 bases separated the two germline ends. The CDR3 sequence is 15 residues long. The CDR3 DNA follows: TGTGCCACCAGCGGACCCGGGACGGCCGACACTGAAGCTTTCTTT. This translates into CATSGPGTADTEAFF.

Remarks on this clone: This CDR3 is also generated by other DNA sequences in the sample. V usage is TRBV7-2 and J usage is TRBJ2-7, with 11 bases lining up with TRBD2. J was trimmed by 4 bases and V by 1 base; bases with no gene match: 0. Germline CDR1 and CDR2: SGHTA and FQGNSA. The CDR3 consists of 14 residues. The CDR3 nucleotides read TGTGCCAGCAGCTTAGGACTAGCGGGATACGAGCAGTACTTC. The encoded protein is CASSLGLAGYEQYF.

The genes are TRBV6-5 and TRBJ1-5; 7 positions match TRBD1. CDR1 and CDR2 (germline): MNHEY, SVGAGI. With 6 bases clipped from V and 6 bases from J, the junction kept 11 bases outside the gene matches. The CDR3 has 15 amino acids. The CDR3 sequence is CASRPGQPYIQPQHF. CDR3 bases: TGTGCCAGCAGACCGGGACAGCCCTACATTCAGCCCCAGCATTTT.

V and J are TRBV9 and TRBJ2-1, with D perhaps matching TRBD2 (6 bases). The CDR3 extends over 13 amino acids. CDR1 and CDR2 (germline): SGDLS, YYNGEE. The V end was cut by 3 bases, the J end by 4 bases, with 8 bases between. The CDR3 bases are TGTGCCAGCAGCGAGGACTATTACAATGAGCAGTTCTTC. Translating it yields CASSEDYYNEQFF. Together with reference TRBV9 and TRBJ2-1, the CDR3 gives the full variable domain: DSGVTQTPKHLITATGQRVTLRCSPRSGDLSVYWYQQSLDQGLQFLIQYYNGEERAKGNILERFSAQQFPDLHSELNLSSLELGDSALYFCASSEDYYNEQFFGPGTRLTVL.

V gene TRBV6-5 combines with J gene TRBJ2-2; the D is unclear. Germline V gene lookup returns CDR1 MNHEY and CDR2 SVGAGI. CDR3 length: 13 amino acids. V dropped 2 bases and J dropped 4 bases, with 5 bases sitting between them. This CDR3 is CASSYEFTGELFF. The CDR3 DNA sequence: TGTGCCAGCAGTTACGAATTCACCGGGGAGCTGTTTTTT.

The rearrangement links TRBV7-8 to TRBJ2-7; no clear D. The V end was cut by 5 bases, the J end by 5 bases, with 13 bases between. The germline V gene encodes CDR1 SGHVS and CDR2 FQNEAQ. This CDR3 has 13 amino acids. This CDR3 reads CASSADGLHEQYF. CDR3 nucleotides: TGTGCCAGCAGCGCCGACGGCCTCCACGAGCAGTACTTC.

The V and J genes are TRBV4-1 and TRBJ2-1; D possibly corresponds to TRBD2 (6 bases). Germline V gene sequence: CDR1 MGHRA, CDR2 YSYEKL. V lost 4 bases and J 0 bases, leaving 10 bases between the germline ends. There are 15 residues in the CDR3. The CDR3 sequence: CASSRDWSSYNEQFF. The CDR3 coding sequence is TGCGCCAGCAGCCGGGACTGGAGCTCCTACAATGAGCAGTTCTTC.

CDR3 in amino acids: CASSGDFYEQYF. The CDR3, as DNA: TGTGCCAGCAGCGGGGATTTTTACGAGCAGTACTTC. The chain uses TRBV5-4 and TRBJ2-7; D remains ambiguous. Trimming cost V 4 bases and J 4 bases, with 9 bases left between them. Germline-derived CDR1 and CDR2 are SGHNT and YYREEE (reference sequence). CDR3 length equals 12 residues.

The V gene is TRBV29-1, the J gene TRBJ2-1, with D possibly being TRBD2 (5 bases). This CDR3 has 13 amino acids. Germline-derived CDR1 and CDR2 are SQVTM and ANQGSEA. Trimming took off 7 bases at V and 5 bases at J, with 15 bases between the two ends. The CDR3 nucleotides are TGCAGCGCCAGCCAAGCGGTGAACAATGAGCAGTTCTTC. Translation gives CSASQAVNNEQFF.

The CDR3 protein is CASRGQTINQPQHF. CDR3 sequence (DNA): TGTGCCAGCAGGGGACAGACTATCAATCAGCCCCAGCATTTT. The gene calls are TRBV2 and TRBJ1-5; TRBD1 agrees at 7 bases. This CDR3 has 14 residues. Trimming removed 6 bases from V and 3 bases from J; junction bases left unmatched: 5. Germline values: CDR1 SNHLY, CDR2 FYNNEI. The full variable domain, its missing parts supplied by reference TRBV2 and TRBJ1-5, is EPEVTQTPSHQVTQMGQEVILRCVPISNHLYFYWYRQILGQKVEFLVSFYNNEISEKSEIFDDQFSVERPDGSNFTLKIRSTKLEDSAMYFCASRGQTINQPQHFGDGTRLSIL.

The genes are TRBV7-9 and TRBJ2-1, with TRBD1 identical over 12 bases. V trimming: 5 bases; J trimming: 9 bases; junction bases outside the gene matches: 8. The CDR3 runs to 15 residues. Germline lookup yields CDR1 SEHNR and CDR2 FQNEAQ (reference sequence). The CDR3 is CASSKGQGARIEQFF. The DNA of the CDR3 is TGTGCCAGCAGCAAGGGACAGGGGGCGCGTATTGAGCAGTTCTTC.

The chain has TRBV13 and TRBJ2-7; D is unclear. V was trimmed by 0 bases and J by 2 bases, leaving 14 bases between them. Germline assignment: CDR1 PRHDT and CDR2 FYEKMQ (reference sequence). This CDR3 is built from 16 residues. The CDR3, as DNA: TGTGCCAGCAGCTTAGGACGTGAACCTCCTACCTACGAGCAGTACTTC. Residues: CASSLGREPPTYEQYF.

Only one count was recorded for this clone. The chain is built from TRBV27 and TRBJ2-7; 9 positions match TRBD2. The CDR3 length is 15 residues. Germline V gene lookup returns CDR1 MNHEY and CDR2 SMNVEV (reference sequence). Unmatched junction bases numbered 7, after V lost 6 bases and J lost 1 base. The chain's CDR3 is CASRESGGPSYEQYF. The CDR3 bases are TGTGCCAGCAGGGAGAGCGGGGGGCCTTCCTACGAGCAGTACTTC.

The chain is built from TRBV28 and TRBJ2-7; TRBD1 might be the D (5 bases). The CDR3 extends over 13 amino acids. The V gene lost 3 bases and the J gene lost 3 bases, with 9 bases spanning the gap. Germline V CDR1 and CDR2: MDHEN, SYDVKM. CDR3 nucleotides: TGTGCCAGCAGTTTTAGGGGTCGCTACGAGCAGTACTTC. Translation: CASSFRGRYEQYF.

In this sample, this clone turned up once. The rearrangement links TRBV5-6 to TRBJ2-5; D call uncertain. CDR1 is SGHDT, CDR2 YYEEEE, per germline. V lost 2 bases to trimming and J lost 9 bases, with 14 bases between them. The CDR3 has 13 amino acids. DNA of the CDR3: TGTGCCAGCAGCTTAGGCAGTCCCGAGGCCCAGTACTTC. This encodes CASSLGSPEAQYF.

V gene TRBV7-8 combines with J gene TRBJ2-3; tentatively, D is TRBD1 or TRBD2 (5 bases each). Trimming cost V 2 bases and J 4 bases, with 19 bases left between them. In germline, CDR1 is SGHVS, CDR2 FQNEAQ. The CDR3 has 17 residues. CDR3 sequence: CASSLFASAEGADTQYF. DNA of the CDR3: TGTGCCAGCAGCTTATTTGCCTCAGCGGAAGGGGCAGATACGCAGTATTTT.

Comments on this clone: A far bigger clonotype differs at one base, so this is likely a read error. The chain uses TRBV6-5 and TRBJ1-2; no clear D. This CDR3 region has 11 residues. CDR1 is MNHEY, CDR2 SVGAGI, per germline. The CDR3 coding sequence is TGTGCCAGCGGTTACCCGGGTGGCTACACCTTC. Protein sequence: CASGYPGGYTF.

A remark on this clone: The sample contains more than one DNA sequence encoding this CDR3. V gene TRBV27 combines with J gene TRBJ1-5, with D unclear. The CDR3 runs 14 residues. With 2 bases removed from V and 4 bases from J, the gap between germline ends came to 9 bases. In germline, CDR1 is MNHEY, CDR2 SMNVEV (reference sequence). This CDR3 is CASSLGMGNQPQHF. CDR3 in DNA: TGTGCCAGCAGTTTAGGCATGGGTAATCAGCCCCAGCATTTT.

This sequence joins TRBV5-1 and TRBJ2-1; 10 nucleotides match TRBD2. J lost 5 bases, V lost 5 bases, and 10 bases had no gene match. Germline V gene lookup returns CDR1 SGHRS and CDR2 YFSETQ. The CDR3 extends over 16 amino acids. The CDR3 nucleotides are TGCGCCAGCAGGTTCCAAGCGGGAGGGCCTGACAATGAGCAGTTCTTC. It translates to CASRFQAGGPDNEQFF.